The following is a T cell receptor beta chain sequence with its context. TCRdb's table, derived via immunoSEQ multiplex PCR, lists solely in-frame clones and lacks some. The sample carries some 60,000 clones, around 79% recorded once. This entry is derived from a study of blood T cell repertoires in COVID-19. Trimming stripped 5 bases from V and 7 bases from J, with 9 bases between. The CDR3 is 12 amino acids. Germline V gene sequence: CDR1 SGHAT, CDR2 FQNNGV. The sequenced sample consisted of peripheral blood. This sequence originates from a woman aged 45-65 years with active or convalescent COVID-19. The chain combines TRBV11-2 with TRBJ2-4, with D uncertain. This chain's CDR3 is CASSPGSNIQYF. Written as DNA, the CDR3 is TGTGCCAGCAGCCCCGGTTCGAACATTCAGTACTTC.